The clone carrying this T cell receptor beta chain was observed a handful of times. Its matching antigen is unknown. This sample stems from a study of cytomegalovirus exposure and HLA in healthy donors. Study-level information: In a later analysis, it was reported that the roughly 130 validation repertoires had been produced on the same platform as the 600 to 850 repertoires belonging to the first cohort.

Data came from immunoSEQ multiplex PCR; TCRdb stores just in-frame clones and leaves some out. The table has roughly 98,000 clones, roughly 87% seen once; the top ten hold approximately 5.8%. Overall study findings and caveats: Cytomegalovirus status was reportedly diagnosed by the classifier with high sensitivity and specificity. Testing in vitro showed a few CMV-associated chains specific for CMV antigens. First-cohort TCR clusters were later found to tend to co-occur in the 130 or so validation repertoires.

The source of this sequence is a man younger than 30 in good health and CMV-seropositive. Sequencing used PBMCs.

CDR3 coding DNA: TGTGCTAGTGGTTTGCTACGGGGTGTTAGCAATCAGCCCCAGCATTTT. Amino acids: CASGLLRGVSNQPQHF. The gene calls are TRBV12-5 and TRBJ1-5; D ambiguous. The CDR3 runs to 16 residues. Germline V gene lookup returns CDR1 LGHNT and CDR2 FRNRAP. Trimming left V 2 bases short and J 0 bases short, with 11 bases between.